The clone carrying this TCR beta chain was picked up a small number of times. Its cognate antigen is unknown. All of the isolated RNA was reverse transcribed, so expressed TCRB transcripts were sequenced. Profiled with immunoSEQ multiplex PCR; TCRdb holds only in-frame clones, not every one. This table has a few hundred thousand clones, 20% appearing once. The sample comes from a study of beta chain features in type 1 diabetes. Study-level results: Sampled from patients, naive, central memory and Treg TCRB repertoires appeared more similar than those sampled from healthy donors. Patients with Type 1 diabetes showed moderately but significantly shorter TCRB CDR3s in all four CD4+ subsets.

The sequence derives from a woman under 30 in good health. Material: naive CD4+ T cells from blood.

CDR3 nucleotides: TGTGCCAGTAGTGGAAACAGGGGGAGGGTTGGGGCCAACGTCCTGACTTTC. This codes for CASSGNRGRVGANVLTF. The chain carries TRBV19 and TRBJ2-6; D is possibly TRBD1 (8 bases). The CDR3 covers 17 residues. The V gene lost 5 bases and the J gene lost 3 bases, with 17 bases spanning the gap. Germline-derived CDR1 and CDR2 are LNHDA and SQIVND (reference sequence).